This TCR beta chain was retrieved from a study of CD8 T cell repertoires and HIV-1 epitope variants (dated by TCRdb to about 2020). A note on the overall study: Twenty-five peptides representing autologous and known Gag and Nef epitope variants were each used to stimulate T cells in separate culture wells. Control conditions included a CMV, EBV and flu peptide pool, the Ebola AY9 epitope as negative control, and a no-peptide well. The epitopes tested covered three Gag epitope families plus Nef HW9 and YT9. T cells were enriched using the EasySep Human T Cell Enrichment Kit and then co-cultured with an equal number of autologous T cell-negative cells acting as antigen-presenting cells. The cultures were grown for less than 11 days in IMDM with gentamicin, and half of the media was changed on days 3 and 7 with IL-2, IL-7 and IL-15 added. An aliquot of 1M T cells was saved as an uncultured baseline condition, separate from the 75 to 100 T cell cultures. A total of around 84 T cell cultures were run, with each culture condition done in triplicate except for one peptide, which was done in duplicate.

The EasySep Human CD8+ T Cell Enrichment Kit was used on day 10 to isolate CD8+ T cells from every culture. Study-wide findings and limitations: Of the nine antigen-specific TCR beta clonotypes identified, roughly six appeared cross-reactive for autologous or known escape epitope variants. The assay could identify only TCR beta chains and pointed to proliferation in response to antigen, not to T cell function or cytokine profile. About five clonotypes recognized the Nef KF9 family and one the HW9 family, with no responses to the TAALDMSHF plasma variant.

As concerns this clone: Its antigen is unknown. No per-base quality is available; no much larger clone lies one base away.

Sequencing of TCR beta CDR3 regions was performed at survey depth on the immunoSEQ platform. The QIAamp DNA micro kit was used to extract genomic DNA from every cultured and uncultured CD8+ T cell population. Turning to the authors' computational methods: Samples with under 5,000 productive reads were excluded, and this exclusion removed about 7% of the roughly 75 HIV peptide-stimulated cultures. A MANAFEST web app trimmed sequences to CDR3 and removed nonproductive sequences, CDR3s under 5 amino acids, and those not starting C or ending F/W. Antigen-specific clonotypes had to expand in at least 2 of 3 replicates versus no-peptide control at FDR 0.01, only within one epitope family. In addition, a specific clonotype needed a frequency at least fivefold higher than in wells stimulated with peptides from other epitope families. This is the immuneACCESS table as TCRdb keeps it, with only in-frame sequences that have V and J called. A part of the clones is gone; compared with another copy, unresolved V genes explain less than half, and the rest is unexplained. The DNA was the basis for D and trimming; V, J and clone size are from that table. The table for this sample lists fewer than 4,000 clones; approximately 67% of them were counted only once. More than 40% of the sample belongs to the ten largest clones.

Sequencing was done on a sample of cultured CD8+ T cells derived from PBMCs. This receptor was taken from a male donor with HIV.

In nucleotide form, the sequence is TGTGCCAGCAGCTTCCAGGGGGCTGATCAGCCCCAGCATTTT. Its protein product is CASSFQGADQPQHF. The sequence joins TRBV5-5 to TRBJ1-5, and 8 junctional nucleotides match TRBD1. Clipping removes 2 bases from V and 5 bases from J, with 3 as the unmatched junction base count. Based on the germline V gene (reference sequence), the CDR1 and CDR2 sequences are SGHKS and YYEKEE. From the cysteine up to the phenylalanine, the CDR3 has a length of 14 residues. Only the CDR3 DNA stays, 42 bases, in frame from base 1.